A single T cell receptor (beta chain) is shown here with its context. With V trimmed by 8 bases and J by 2 bases, 9 bases remained unmatched. Per the germline V gene, CDR1 is SGHVS and CDR2 is FNYEAQ. This CDR3 contains 14 residues. TCRdb used MiXCR to reprocess the 5' RACE reads, holding one entry per CDR3 protein. The sample yields about 570,000 distinct CDR3 sequences, approximately 9.6% seen once. This sample is drawn from a study of identical twins. These same data were also listed under a study on yellow fever vaccine responses in identical twins.

The sequencing sample was made of PBMCs. The rearrangement joins TRBV7-6 to TRBJ2-7, with TRBD2 matching 7 bases. The TCR comes from a woman under 30 in good health. DNA for the CDR3: TGTGCCAGCCCCGGGCTAGCGGAGACCTACGAGCAGTACTTC. Translated: CASPGLAETYEQYF.